This TCR beta chain was recovered during a study of cytomegalovirus exposure and HLA in healthy donors. Germline V gene sequence: CDR1 SGHRS, CDR2 YFSETQ. Trimming stripped 4 bases from V and 5 bases from J, with 12 bases between. The CDR3 is 13 amino acids. The PCR ran on 60 Vbeta and 13 Jbeta primers. Libraries were prepared by immunoSEQ multiplex PCR; TCRdb keeps only in-frame clonotypes and omits some of them. The profile shows some 100,000 clones, around 70% of them singletons. The sample taken for sequencing was PBMCs. J is TRBJ1-2 and V is TRBV5-1; D might be TRBD1 (5 bases). This receptor was obtained from a woman aged 50 to 60 in good health and CMV-seropositive. CDR3 DNA sequence: TGCGCCAGCAGCGCGGGACGGTTATATGGCTACACCTTC. Residues: CASSAGRLYGYTF.